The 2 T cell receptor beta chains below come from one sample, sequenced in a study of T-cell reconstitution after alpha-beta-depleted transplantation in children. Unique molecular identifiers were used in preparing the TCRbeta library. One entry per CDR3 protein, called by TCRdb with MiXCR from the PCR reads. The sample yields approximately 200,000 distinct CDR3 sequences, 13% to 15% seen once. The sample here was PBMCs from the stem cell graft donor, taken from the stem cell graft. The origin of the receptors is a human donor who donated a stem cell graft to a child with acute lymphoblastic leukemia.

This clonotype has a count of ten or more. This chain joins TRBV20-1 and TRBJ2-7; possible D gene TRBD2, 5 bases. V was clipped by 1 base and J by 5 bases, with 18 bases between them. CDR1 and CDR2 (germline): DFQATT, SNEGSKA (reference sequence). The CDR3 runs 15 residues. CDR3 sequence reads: CSARVRSRGSNEQYF. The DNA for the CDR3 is TGCAGTGCTAGAGTCCGATCCCGGGGATCCAACGAGCAGTACTTC.

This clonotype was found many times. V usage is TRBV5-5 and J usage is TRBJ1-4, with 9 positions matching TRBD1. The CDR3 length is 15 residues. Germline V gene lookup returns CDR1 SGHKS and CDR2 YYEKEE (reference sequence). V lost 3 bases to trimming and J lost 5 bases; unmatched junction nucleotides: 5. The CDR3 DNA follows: TGTGCCAGCAGCTCCACAGGGGGCGAGAATGAAAAACTGTTTTTT. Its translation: CASSSTGGENEKLFF.